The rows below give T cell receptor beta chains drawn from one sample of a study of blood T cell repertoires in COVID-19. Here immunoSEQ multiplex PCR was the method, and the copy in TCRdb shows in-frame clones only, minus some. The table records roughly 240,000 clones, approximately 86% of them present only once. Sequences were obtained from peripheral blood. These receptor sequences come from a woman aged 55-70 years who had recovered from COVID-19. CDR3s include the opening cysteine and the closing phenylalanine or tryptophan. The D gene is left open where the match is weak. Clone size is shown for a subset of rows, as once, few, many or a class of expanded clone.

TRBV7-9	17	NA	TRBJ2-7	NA	CASSPTVGGGTAYEQYF	TGTGCCAGCAGCCCCACAGTGGGAGGGGGGACGGCCTACGAGCAGTACTTC
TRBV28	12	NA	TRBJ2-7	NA	CASSLPSSEQYF	TGTGCCAGCAGTCTGCCCTCCAGCGAGCAGTACTTC
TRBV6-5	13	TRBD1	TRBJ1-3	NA	CASSYSTGDTLNF	TGTGCCAGCAGTTACTCGACAGGGGATACCTTGAATTTT
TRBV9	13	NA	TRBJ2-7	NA	CASSYADSYEQYF	TGTGCCAGCAGCTACGCGGACTCCTACGAGCAGTACTTC
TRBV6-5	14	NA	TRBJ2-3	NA	CASRRADYTDTQYF	TGTGCCAGCAGGAGAGCGGATTACACAGATACGCAGTATTTT
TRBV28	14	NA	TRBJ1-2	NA	CASRARGGGYGYTF	TGTGCCAGCAGAGCCAGGGGTGGCGGCTATGGCTACACCTTC
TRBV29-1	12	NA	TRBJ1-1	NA	CSVVTGNTEAFF	TGCAGCGTTGTTACAGGAAACACTGAAGCTTTCTTT
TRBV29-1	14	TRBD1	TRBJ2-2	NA	CSVDWDRDTGELFF	TGCAGCGTTGATTGGGACAGGGACACCGGGGAGCTGTTTTTT
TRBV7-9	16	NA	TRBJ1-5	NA	CASSLVRGISNQPQHF	TGTGCCAGCAGCTTAGTAAGAGGGATTAGCAATCAGCCCCAGCATTTT
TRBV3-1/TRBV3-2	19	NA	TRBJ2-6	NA	CASSPLTWGPLSGANVLTF	TGTGCCAGCAGCCCGCTGACGTGGGGGCCGCTCTCTGGGGCCAACGTCCTGACTTTC
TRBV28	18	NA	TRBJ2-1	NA	CASSIPRGAGASYNEQFF	TGTGCCAGCAGTATACCCCGGGGGGCAGGGGCCTCCTACAATGAGCAGTTCTTC
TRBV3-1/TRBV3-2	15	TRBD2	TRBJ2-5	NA	CASSRGGGIQETQYF	TGTGCCAGCAGCCGGGGCGGGGGGATACAAGAGACCCAGTACTTC
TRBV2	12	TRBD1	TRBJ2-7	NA	CASSPDRAPSVF	TGTGCCAGCAGTCCGGACAGGGCCCCGTCGGTCTTC
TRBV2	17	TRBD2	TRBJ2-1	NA	CASSVEPGLAGGIEQFF	TGTGCCAGCAGTGTCGAACCGGGACTAGCGGGGGGGATTGAGCAGTTCTTC
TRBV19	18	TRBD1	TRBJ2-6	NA	CASSSGTGSPTRANVLTF	TGTGCCAGTAGTTCCGGGACAGGGAGTCCCACGAGGGCCAACGTCCTGACTTTC
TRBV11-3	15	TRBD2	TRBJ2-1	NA	CASSSLAGGQLEQFF	TGTGCCAGCAGCTCCCTAGCGGGGGGGCAACTTGAGCAGTTCTTC
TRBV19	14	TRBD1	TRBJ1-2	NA	CASSITGVDYGYTF	TGTGCCAGTAGCATAACAGGGGTGGACTATGGCTACACCTTC
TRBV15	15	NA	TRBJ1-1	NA	CATRREIDWGTEAFF	TGTGCCACCAGGCGGGAAATCGATTGGGGCACTGAAGCTTTCTTT
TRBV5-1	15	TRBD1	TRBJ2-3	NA	CASSLGQGVTDTQYF	TGCGCCAGCAGCCTCGGGCAGGGGGTAACAGATACGCAGTATTTT
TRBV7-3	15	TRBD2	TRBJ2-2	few	CASSITSGVAGELFF	TGTGCCAGCAGCATAACTAGCGGGGTGGCCGGGGAGCTGTTTTTT
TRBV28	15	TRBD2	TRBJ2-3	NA	CASTPSGDYTDTQYF	TGTGCCAGCACCCCTAGCGGGGACTACACAGATACGCAGTATTTT
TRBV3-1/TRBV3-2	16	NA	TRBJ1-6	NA	CASSQGTPTYNSPLHF	TGTGCCAGCAGCCAGGGGACTCCTACCTATAATTCACCCCTCCACTTT
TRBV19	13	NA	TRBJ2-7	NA	CASHTQGSYEQYF	TGTGCCTCCCACACTCAGGGCTCCTACGAGCAGTACTTC
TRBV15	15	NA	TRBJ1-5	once	CATSRWQGGGQPQHF	TGTGCCACCAGCAGGTGGCAGGGCGGCGGTCAGCCCCAGCATTTT
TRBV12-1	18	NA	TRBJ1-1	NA	CASILKGQREWMNTEAFF	TGTGCCAGCATCTTAAAAGGACAAAGAGAATGGATGAACACTGAAGCTTTCTTT
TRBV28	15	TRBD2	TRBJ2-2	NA	CASSPAGANTGELFF	TGTGCCAGCAGCCCAGCGGGGGCGAACACCGGGGAGCTGTTTTTT
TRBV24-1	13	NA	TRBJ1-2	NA	CATSDWRAVGYTF	TGTGCCACCAGTGATTGGAGGGCGGTTGGCTACACCTTC
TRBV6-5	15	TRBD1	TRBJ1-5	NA	CASSHTGGAGQPQHF	TGTGCCAGCAGTCACACAGGGGGCGCGGGACAGCCCCAGCATTTT
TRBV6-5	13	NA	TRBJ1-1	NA	CASSYNGGAEAFF	TGTGCCAGCAGTTATAACGGGGGGGCTGAAGCTTTCTTT
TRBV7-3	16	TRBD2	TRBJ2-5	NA	CASSPGAGGIGETQYF	TGTGCCAGCAGCCCCGGAGCGGGGGGAATAGGGGAGACCCAGTACTTC
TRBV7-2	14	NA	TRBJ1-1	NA	CASTDPGHHTEAFF	TGTGCCAGCACAGATCCGGGACACCACACTGAAGCTTTCTTT
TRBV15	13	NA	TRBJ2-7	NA	CATSRQVSYEQYF	TGTGCCACCAGCAGACAGGTTTCCTACGAGCAGTACTTC
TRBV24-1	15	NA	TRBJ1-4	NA	CATSDPRGGLEKLFF	TGTGCCACCAGTGATCCCCGAGGAGGGTTAGAAAAACTGTTTTTT
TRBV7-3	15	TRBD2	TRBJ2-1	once	CASSLKLAGYNEQFF	TGTGCCAGCAGCTTAAAACTAGCGGGTTACAATGAGCAGTTCTTC
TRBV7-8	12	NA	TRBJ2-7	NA	CASSTDSHEQYF	TGTGCCAGCAGCACGGACTCACACGAGCAGTACTTC
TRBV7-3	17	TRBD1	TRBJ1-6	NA	CASSLQGAGGHNSPLHF	TGTGCCAGCAGCTTACAGGGGGCAGGCGGTCATAATTCACCCCTCCACTTT
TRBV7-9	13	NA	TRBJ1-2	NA	CASSPEGNIGYTF	TGTGCCAGCAGCCCGGAGGGGAATATTGGCTACACCTTC
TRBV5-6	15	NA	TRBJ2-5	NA	CASSLKVSRQETQYF	TGTGCCAGCAGCTTGAAGGTGTCGCGGCAAGAGACCCAGTACTTC
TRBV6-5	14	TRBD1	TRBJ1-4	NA	CASSPQGKNEKLFF	TGTGCCAGCAGTCCACAGGGGAAGAATGAAAAACTGTTTTTT
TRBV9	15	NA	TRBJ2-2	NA	CASSATGPRAGELFF	TGTGCCAGCAGCGCGACAGGTCCCAGGGCCGGGGAGCTGTTTTTT
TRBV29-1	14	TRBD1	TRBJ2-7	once	CSVRTGQSSYEQYF	TGCAGCGTGCGGACAGGGCAAAGCTCCTACGAGCAGTACTTC
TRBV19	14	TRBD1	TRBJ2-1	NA	CASRDRGRANEQFF	TGTGCCAGTAGGGACAGGGGGCGAGCTAATGAGCAGTTCTTC
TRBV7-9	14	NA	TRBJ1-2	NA	CASSPSGQDYGYTF	TGTGCCAGCAGCCCCTCGGGACAAGACTATGGCTACACCTTC
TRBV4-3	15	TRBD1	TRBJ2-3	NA	CASSRERGQGDTQYF	TGCGCCAGCAGCCGAGAGAGGGGGCAGGGAGATACGCAGTATTTT
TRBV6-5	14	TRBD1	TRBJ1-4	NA	CASSRRQGNEKLFF	TGTGCCAGCAGTAGGCGACAGGGGAATGAAAAACTGTTTTTT
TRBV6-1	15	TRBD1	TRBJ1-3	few	CASSEAMGRGDTIYF	TGTGCCAGCAGTGAAGCCATGGGCAGGGGGGACACCATATATTTT
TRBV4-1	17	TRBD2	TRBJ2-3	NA	CASSQKGLAGNTDTQYF	TGCGCCAGCAGCCAGAAGGGACTAGCGGGGAACACAGATACGCAGTATTTT
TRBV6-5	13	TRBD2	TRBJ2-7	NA	CASPDAGAYEQYF	TGTGCCAGCCCCGACGCGGGGGCCTACGAGCAGTACTTC
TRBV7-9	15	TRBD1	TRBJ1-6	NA	CASSPPGQGNSPLHF	TGTGCCAGCAGCCCCCCGGGACAGGGGAATTCACCCCTCCACTTT